The sequence of this TCR beta chain was determined in a study of blood T cell repertoires in COVID-19. Across the whole study: Sources were T cells, B-cell-depleted T cells, or PBMCs; the material itself was cDNA or gDNA.

The length of the CDR3 is 13 residues. Germline V gives CDR1 SGHVS, CDR2 FQNEAQ. The germline V and J ends were trimmed by 5 bases and 7 bases, with 14 bases remaining between them. The data were produced by immunoSEQ multiplex PCR, yet TCRdb's version contains in-frame clones alone and is incomplete. The sample carries about 210,000 clones, 65% to 85% recorded once. The genes are TRBV7-8 and TRBJ1-1, with D unresolved. The sequenced sample consisted of peripheral blood. The TCR was taken from a man between 50 and 59 years old with active or convalescent COVID-19. This CDR3 reads CASSRPSRGEAFF. In nucleotides, the CDR3 is TGTGCCAGCAGCCGCCCCTCGCGAGGTGAAGCTTTCTTT. The full variable domain, in which reference TRBV7-8 and TRBJ1-1 provide the parts outside the CDR3, is GAGVSQSPRYKVAKRGQDVALRCDPISGHVSLFWYQQALGQGPEFLTYFQNEAQLDKSGLPSDRFFAERPEGSVSTLKIQRTQQEDSAVYLCASSRPSRGEAFFGQGTRLTVV.